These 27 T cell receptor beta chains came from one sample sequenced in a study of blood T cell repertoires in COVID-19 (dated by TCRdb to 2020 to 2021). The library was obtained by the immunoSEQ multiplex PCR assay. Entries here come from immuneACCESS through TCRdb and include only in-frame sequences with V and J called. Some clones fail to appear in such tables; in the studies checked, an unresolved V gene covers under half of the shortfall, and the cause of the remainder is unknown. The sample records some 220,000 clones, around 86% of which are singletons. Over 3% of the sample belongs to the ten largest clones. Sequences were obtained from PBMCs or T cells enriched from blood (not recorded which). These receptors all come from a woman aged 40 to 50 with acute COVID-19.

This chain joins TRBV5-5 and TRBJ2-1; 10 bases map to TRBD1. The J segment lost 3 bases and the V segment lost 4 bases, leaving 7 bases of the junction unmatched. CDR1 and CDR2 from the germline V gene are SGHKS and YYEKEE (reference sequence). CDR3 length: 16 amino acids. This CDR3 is CASSPRDRGNYNEQFF. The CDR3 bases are TGTGCCAGCAGCCCCAGGGACAGGGGAAACTACAATGAGCAGTTCTTC.

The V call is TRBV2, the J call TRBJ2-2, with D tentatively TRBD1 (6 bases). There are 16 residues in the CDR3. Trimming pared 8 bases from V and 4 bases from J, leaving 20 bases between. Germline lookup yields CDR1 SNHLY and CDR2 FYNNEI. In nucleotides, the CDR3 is TGTGCCAGCCAGGGGTCCCAGATGATCGGCACCGGGGAGCTGTTTTTT. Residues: CASQGSQMIGTGELFF.

The CDR3 here is CASRGDRGDTQYF. The CDR3 nucleotides are TGTGCCAGCCGCGGGGATCGAGGAGATACGCAGTATTTT. The J gene is TRBJ2-3, the V gene TRBV2, with D perhaps matching TRBD2 (6 bases). The V and J ends lost 8 bases and 5 bases respectively, with 14 bases between them. There are 13 residues in the CDR3. Germline CDR1 and CDR2: SNHLY and FYNNEI.

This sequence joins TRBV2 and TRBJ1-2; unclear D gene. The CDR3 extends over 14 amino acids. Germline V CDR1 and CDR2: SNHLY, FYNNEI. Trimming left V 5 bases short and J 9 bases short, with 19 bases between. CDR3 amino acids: CASSPTTVARSYTF. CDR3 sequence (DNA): TGTGCCAGCAGTCCAACTACCGTGGCCAGAAGCTACACCTTC. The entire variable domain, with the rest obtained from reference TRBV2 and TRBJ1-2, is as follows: EPEVTQTPSHQVTQMGQEVILRCVPISNHLYFYWYRQILGQKVEFLVSFYNNEISEKSEIFDDQFSVERPDGSNFTLKIRSTKLEDSAMYFCASSPTTVARSYTFGSGTRLTVV.

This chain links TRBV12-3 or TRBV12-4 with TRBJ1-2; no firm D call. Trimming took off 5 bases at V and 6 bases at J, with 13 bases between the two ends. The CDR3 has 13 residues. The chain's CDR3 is CASSLRRFNGYTF. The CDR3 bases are TGTGCCAGCAGTCTTCGCAGGTTTAATGGCTACACCTTC.

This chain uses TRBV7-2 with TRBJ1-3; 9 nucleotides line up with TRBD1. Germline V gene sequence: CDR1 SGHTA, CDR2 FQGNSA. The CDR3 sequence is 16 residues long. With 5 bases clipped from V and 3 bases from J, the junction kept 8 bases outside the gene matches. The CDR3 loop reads CASSGTGSRGGNTIYF. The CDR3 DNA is TGTGCCAGCAGCGGGACAGGGTCTAGGGGTGGAAACACCATATATTTT.

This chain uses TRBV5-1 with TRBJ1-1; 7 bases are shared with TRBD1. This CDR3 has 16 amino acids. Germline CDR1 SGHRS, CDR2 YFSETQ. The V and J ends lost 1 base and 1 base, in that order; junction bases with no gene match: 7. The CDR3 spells CASSLKDRLANTEAFF. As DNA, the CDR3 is TGCGCCAGCAGCTTGAAGGACAGGCTGGCGAACACTGAAGCTTTCTTT.

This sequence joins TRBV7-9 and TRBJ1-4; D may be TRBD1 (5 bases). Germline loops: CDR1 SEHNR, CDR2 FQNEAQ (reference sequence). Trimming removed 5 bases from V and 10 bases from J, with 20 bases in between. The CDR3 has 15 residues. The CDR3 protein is CASSDPGDLGGKLFF. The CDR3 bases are TGTGCCAGCAGCGACCCCGGGGACCTGGGGGGAAAACTGTTTTTT.

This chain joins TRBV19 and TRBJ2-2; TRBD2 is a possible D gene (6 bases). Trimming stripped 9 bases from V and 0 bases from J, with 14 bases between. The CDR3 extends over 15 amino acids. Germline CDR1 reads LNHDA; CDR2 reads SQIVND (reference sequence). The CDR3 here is CASRGRGSNTGELFF. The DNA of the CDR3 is TGTGCCAGCCGAGGGCGGGGCTCGAACACCGGGGAGCTGTTTTTT.

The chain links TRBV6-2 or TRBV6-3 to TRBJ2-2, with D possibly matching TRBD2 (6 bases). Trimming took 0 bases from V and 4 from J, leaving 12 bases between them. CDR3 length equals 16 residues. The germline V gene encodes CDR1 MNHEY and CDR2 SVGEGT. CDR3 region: CASSYSGGPTTGELFF. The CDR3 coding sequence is TGTGCCAGCAGTTACTCGGGGGGACCAACCACCGGGGAGCTGTTTTTT.

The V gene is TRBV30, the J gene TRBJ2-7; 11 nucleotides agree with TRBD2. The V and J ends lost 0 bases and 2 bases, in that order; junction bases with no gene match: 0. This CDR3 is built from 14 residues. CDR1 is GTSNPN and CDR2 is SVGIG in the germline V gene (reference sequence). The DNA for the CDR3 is TGTGCCTGGAGTGTTAGCGGGGGGGCCTACGAGCAGTACGTC. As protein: CAWSVSGGAYEQYV.

The CDR3 DNA sequence: TGTGCCAGTAGTATAGGGACAGGGTTAAATGAGCAGTTCTTC. It encodes CASSIGTGLNEQFF. The rearrangement links TRBV19 to TRBJ2-1, with 8 bases identical to TRBD1. Per germline, CDR1 LNHDA and CDR2 SQIVND (reference sequence). V was pared by 1 base and J by 7 bases, with 3 bases of the junction left unmatched. The length of the CDR3 is 14 residues.

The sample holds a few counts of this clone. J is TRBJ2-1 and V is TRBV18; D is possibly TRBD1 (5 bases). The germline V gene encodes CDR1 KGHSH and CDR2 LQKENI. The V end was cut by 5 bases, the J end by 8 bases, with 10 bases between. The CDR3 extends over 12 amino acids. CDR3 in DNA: TGTGCCAGCTCAGGCACCAGGGATGAGCAGTTCTTC. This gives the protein CASSGTRDEQFF.

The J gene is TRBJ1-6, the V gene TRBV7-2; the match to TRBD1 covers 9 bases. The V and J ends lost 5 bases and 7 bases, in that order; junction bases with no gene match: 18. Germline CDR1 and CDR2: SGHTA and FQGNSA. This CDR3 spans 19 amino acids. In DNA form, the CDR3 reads TGTGCCAGCAGCCCCCGCTTTAAACAGGGGGCATTTCCCAATTCACCCCTCCACTTT. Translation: CASSPRFKQGAFPNSPLHF. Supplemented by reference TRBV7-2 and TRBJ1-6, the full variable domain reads GAGVSQSPSNKVTEKGKDVELRCDPISGHTALYWYRQSLGQGLEFLIYFQGNSAPDKSGLPSDRFSAERTGGSVSTLTIQRTQQEDSAVYLCASSPRFKQGAFPNSPLHFGNGTRLTVT.

The CDR3, as DNA: TGCGCCAGCAGCGAAGGCGGCGGGGGCAGGAAGACCCAGTACTTC. It yields the protein CASSEGGGGRKTQYF. The chain employs TRBV5-1 and TRBJ2-5; possibly TRBD2 for D (7 bases). This CDR3 has 15 residues. Trimming took off 4 bases at V and 6 bases at J, with 19 bases between the two ends. In germline, CDR1 is SGHRS, CDR2 YFSETQ.

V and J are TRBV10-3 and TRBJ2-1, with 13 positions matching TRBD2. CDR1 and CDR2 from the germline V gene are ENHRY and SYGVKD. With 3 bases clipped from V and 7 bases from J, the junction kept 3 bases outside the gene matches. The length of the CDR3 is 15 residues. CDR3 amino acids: CAISEGGLAGNEQFF. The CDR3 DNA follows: TGTGCCATCAGTGAAGGGGGACTAGCGGGGAATGAGCAGTTCTTC.

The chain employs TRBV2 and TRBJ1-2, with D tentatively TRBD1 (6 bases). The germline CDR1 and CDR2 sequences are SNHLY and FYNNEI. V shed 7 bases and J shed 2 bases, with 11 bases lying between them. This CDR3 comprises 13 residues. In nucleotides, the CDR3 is TGTGCCAGCACCCCCCAGGGGAACTATGGCTACACCTTC. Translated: CASTPQGNYGYTF.

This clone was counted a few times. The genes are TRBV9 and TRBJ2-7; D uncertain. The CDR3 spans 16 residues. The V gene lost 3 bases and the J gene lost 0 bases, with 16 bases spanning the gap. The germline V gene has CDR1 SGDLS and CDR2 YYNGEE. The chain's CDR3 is CASSATSSVPSYEQYF. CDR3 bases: TGTGCCAGCAGCGCCACCAGCAGCGTACCCTCCTACGAGCAGTACTTC.

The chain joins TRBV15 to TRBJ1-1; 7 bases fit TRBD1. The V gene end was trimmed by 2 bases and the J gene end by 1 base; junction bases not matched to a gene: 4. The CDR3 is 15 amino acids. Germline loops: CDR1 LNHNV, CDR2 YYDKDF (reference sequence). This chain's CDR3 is CATSRPGQRNTEAFF. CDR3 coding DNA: TGTGCCACCAGCAGACCGGGACAGAGGAACACTGAAGCTTTCTTT.

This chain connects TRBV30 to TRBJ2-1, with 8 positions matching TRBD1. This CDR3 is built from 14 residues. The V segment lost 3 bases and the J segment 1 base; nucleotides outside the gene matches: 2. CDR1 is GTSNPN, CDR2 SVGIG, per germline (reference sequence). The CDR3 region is CAWRTGESYNEQFF. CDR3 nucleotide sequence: TGTGCCTGGAGGACAGGGGAATCCTACAATGAGCAGTTCTTC.

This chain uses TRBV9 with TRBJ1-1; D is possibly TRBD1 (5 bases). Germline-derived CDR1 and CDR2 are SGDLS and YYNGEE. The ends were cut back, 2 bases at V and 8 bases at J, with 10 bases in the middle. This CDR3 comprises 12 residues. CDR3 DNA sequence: TGTGCCAGCAGCGTGGGGCAGGGAGAAGCTTTCTTT. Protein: CASSVGQGEAFF.

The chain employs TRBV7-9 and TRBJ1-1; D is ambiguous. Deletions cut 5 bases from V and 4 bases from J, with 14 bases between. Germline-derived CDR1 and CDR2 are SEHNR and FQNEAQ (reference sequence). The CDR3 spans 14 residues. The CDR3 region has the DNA TGTGCCAGCAGCCAAGTCCTGGAGGGCACTGAAGCTTTCTTT. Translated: CASSQVLEGTEAFF.

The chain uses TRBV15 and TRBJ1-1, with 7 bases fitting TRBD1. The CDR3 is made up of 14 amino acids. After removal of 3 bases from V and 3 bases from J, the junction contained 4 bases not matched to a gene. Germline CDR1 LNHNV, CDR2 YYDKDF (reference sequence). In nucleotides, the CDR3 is TGTGCCACCAGCAGGCTTACAGGGGACACTGAAGCTTTCTTT. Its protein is CATSRLTGDTEAFF.

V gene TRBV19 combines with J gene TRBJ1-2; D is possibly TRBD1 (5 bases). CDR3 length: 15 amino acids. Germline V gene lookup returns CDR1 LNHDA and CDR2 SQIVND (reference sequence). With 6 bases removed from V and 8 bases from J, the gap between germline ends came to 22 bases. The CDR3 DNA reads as TGTGCCAGTAGAGCCACCGGAGGGGATTATAGAGGCTACACCTTC. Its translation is CASRATGGDYRGYTF.

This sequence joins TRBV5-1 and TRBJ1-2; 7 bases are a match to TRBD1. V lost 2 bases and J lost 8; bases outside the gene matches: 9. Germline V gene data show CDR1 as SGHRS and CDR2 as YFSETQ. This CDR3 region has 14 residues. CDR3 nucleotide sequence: TGCGCCAGCAGCTTCTACGACAGGGTGGTGGGCTACACCTTC. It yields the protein CASSFYDRVVGYTF.

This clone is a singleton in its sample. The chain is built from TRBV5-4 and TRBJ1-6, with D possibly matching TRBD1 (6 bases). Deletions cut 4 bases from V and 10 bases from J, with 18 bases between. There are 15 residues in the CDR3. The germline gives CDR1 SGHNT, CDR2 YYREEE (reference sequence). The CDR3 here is CASSQGGGARSPLHF. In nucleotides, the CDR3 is TGTGCCAGCAGCCAGGGTGGGGGGGCGAGATCACCCCTCCACTTT.

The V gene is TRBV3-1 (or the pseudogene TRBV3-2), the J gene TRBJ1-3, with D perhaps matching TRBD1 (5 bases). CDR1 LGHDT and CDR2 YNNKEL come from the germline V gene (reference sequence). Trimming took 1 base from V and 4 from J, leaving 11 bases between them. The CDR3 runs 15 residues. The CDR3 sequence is CASSQAVGPGNTIYF. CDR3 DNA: TGTGCCAGCAGCCAAGCGGTGGGGCCGGGAAACACCATATATTTT.